The 7 T cell receptor beta chains in this list originate from one sample, sequenced in a study of blood T cell repertoires in COVID-19. The protocol was immunoSEQ multiplex PCR, while the TCRdb copy is restricted to in-frame clones and leaves out a portion. The repertoire holds about 150,000 clones, with under 85% as singletons. The sequenced material came from peripheral blood. All receptors derive from a man aged 50 or older with active or convalescent COVID-19.

This chain joins TRBV24-1 and TRBJ1-3; a weak D match, TRBD1 (5 bases). Per the germline V gene, CDR1 is KGHDR and CDR2 is SFDVKD. V was trimmed by 12 bases and J by 0 bases, leaving 14 bases between them. The CDR3 contains 14 residues. The CDR3 DNA reads as TGTGCCGCGGAACAGGTAAGCTCTGGAAACACCATATATTTT. Its translation: CAAEQVSSGNTIYF.

This rearrangement joins TRBV5-1 to TRBJ2-1, with a possible D match to TRBD2 (6 bases). In germline, CDR1 is SGHRS, CDR2 YFSETQ. CDR3 length: 16 amino acids. Trimming left V 4 bases short and J 7 bases short, with 21 bases between. The CDR3 sequence is CASSTGDPPYLNEQFF. CDR3 DNA: TGCGCCAGCAGCACGGGGGACCCTCCCTATTTAAATGAGCAGTTCTTC.

This chain links TRBV3-1 (or the pseudogene TRBV3-2) with TRBJ1-2; TRBD1 agrees at 8 bases. This CDR3 spans 13 amino acids. Germline trimming cut 0 bases from V and 11 bases from J; bases unmatched to any gene: 5. Germline V gene data show CDR1 as LGHDT and CDR2 as YNNKEL (reference sequence). CDR3 loop: CASSQDRGRGYTF. DNA of the CDR3: TGTGCCAGCAGCCAAGACAGGGGGCGCGGGTACACCTTC.

In DNA, the CDR3 is TGTGCCAGCAGTGAAGCTGGGCCCTCGACGACCCAGTACTTC. Translating it yields CASSEAGPSTTQYF. The chain is built from TRBV6-1 and TRBJ2-5; D remains ambiguous. The germline gives CDR1 MNHNS, CDR2 SASEGT. This CDR3 spans 14 amino acids. Trimming left V 0 bases short and J 7 bases short, with 12 bases between.

This clone was seen just once. The chain carries TRBV3-1 (or the pseudogene TRBV3-2) and TRBJ2-1; 7 bases are shared with TRBD2. The CDR3 spans 15 residues. The V gene end was trimmed by 0 bases and the J gene end by 12 bases; junction bases not matched to a gene: 11. The germline V gene has CDR1 LGHDT and CDR2 YNNKEL (reference sequence). The CDR3 is CASSQDGRDSIGQFF. The CDR3 DNA reads as TGTGCCAGCAGCCAAGATGGGAGGGATTCTATCGGGCAGTTCTTC.

The chain links TRBV7-3 to TRBJ2-1; 13 bases align to TRBD2. The J segment lost 7 bases and the V segment lost 2 bases, leaving 2 bases of the junction unmatched. CDR3 length: 15 residues. In germline, CDR1 is SGHTA, CDR2 FQGTGA. CDR3: CASSLGTSGVNEQFF. The DNA of the CDR3 is TGTGCCAGCAGCTTAGGGACTAGCGGGGTGAATGAGCAGTTCTTC.

V gene TRBV10-3 combines with J gene TRBJ1-5, with TRBD1 as a possible D gene (5 bases). The CDR3 has 13 amino acids. Trimming removed 7 bases at V and 3 bases at J, with 10 bases between. CDR1 ENHRY and CDR2 SYGVKD come from the germline V gene. The CDR3 bases are TGTGCCATCAATCAGGGTTTCAATCAGCCCCAGCATTTT. Its protein product is CAINQGFNQPQHF.